Following are 28 T cell receptor beta chains from one sample sequenced in a study of Graves' ophthalmopathy and Graves' hyperthyroidism. The TCR beta CDR3 regions underwent amplification from RNA transcripts. Second-round multiplex PCR came after a first-round RT-PCR that employed HTBI primers. Each CDR3 protein gets one entry after TCRdb re-called the multiplex PCR reads with MiXCR. This table has some 410,000 distinct CDR3 sequences, approximately 21% appearing once. Specimen: peripheral blood. The receptors here all came from a woman aged 18 to 35 with stable Graves' hyperthyroidism.

With respect to this clonotype: The conserved closing phenylalanine or tryptophan is absent in this CDR3, likely reflecting a read error. The genes are TRBV6-2 or TRBV6-3 and TRBJ1-1; no definite D call. Trimming took 2 bases from V and 0 from J, leaving 4 bases between them. CDR1 and CDR2 (germline): MNHEY, SVGEGT. The CDR3 loop spans 13 amino acids. The CDR3 is CASSYLLNTEAFY. The CDR3 DNA is TGTGCCAGCAGTTACCTGTTGAACACTGAAGCTTTCTAT.

This clonotype was recorded at least ten times. The genes are TRBV11-2 and TRBJ2-7; D unresolved. Trimming took 5 bases from V and 3 from J, leaving 8 bases between them. Per the germline V gene, CDR1 is SGHAT and CDR2 is FQNNGV. CDR3 size: 12 residues. CDR3: CASSTASYEQYF. CDR3 sequence (DNA): TGTGCCAGCAGCACGGCCAGCTACGAGCAGTACTTC.

The genes are TRBV4-1 and TRBJ2-3, with TRBD2 matching 9 bases. CDR1 MGHRA and CDR2 YSYEKL come from the germline V gene. The ends lost 0 bases at V and 1 base at J; junction bases unmatched: 5. This CDR3 has 17 amino acids. In DNA, the CDR3 is TGCGCCAGCAGCCAAGACAATAGCGGGAGTGGCACAGATACGCAGTATTTT. As protein: CASSQDNSGSGTDTQYF.

About this clonotype: A read error may produce the germline difference seen at one junction end. V is TRBV7-7 and J is TRBJ2-5, with TRBD1 matching over 9 bases. Germline V gene data show CDR1 as SSHAT and CDR2 as FNYEAQ (reference sequence). This CDR3 is 14 amino acids long. CDR3 DNA: TGTGCTAGCAGCACGGGACAGGGCCAAGAGACCCAGTACTTC. Translated, it gives CASSTGQGQETQYF. Drawing the rest from reference TRBV7-7 and TRBJ2-5, the complete variable domain is GAGVSQSPRYKVTKRGQDVTLRCDPISSHATLYWYQQALGQGPEFLTYFNYEAQPDKSGLPSDRFSAERPEGSISTLTIQRTEQRDSAMYRCASSTGQGQETQYFGPGTRLLVL.

In this sample, this clonotype turned up many times. The chain has TRBV6-1 and TRBJ1-5, with D perhaps TRBD1 (5 bases). Trimming took off 2 bases at V and 3 bases at J, with 8 bases between the two ends. This CDR3 has 14 amino acids. The germline V gene encodes CDR1 MNHNS and CDR2 SASEGT. The CDR3 nucleotides are TGTGCCAGCAGTGAACTCAGGGACAATCAGCCCCAGCATTTT. Amino acids: CASSELRDNQPQHF.

This clonotype was found many times. The V call is TRBV6-1, the J call TRBJ1-1; D call uncertain. Germline CDR1 reads MNHNS; CDR2 reads SASEGT. The CDR3 extends over 12 amino acids. V lost 5 bases to trimming and J lost 0 bases, with 4 bases between them. The DNA for the CDR3 is TGTGCCAGCAGTAGACTGAACACTGAAGCTTTCTTT. It codes for CASSRLNTEAFF.

V and J are TRBV20-1 and TRBJ1-3; D not certain. The CDR3 covers 15 residues. Trimming removed 1 base from V and 1 base from J, with 11 bases in between. Germline V gene data show CDR1 as DFQATT and CDR2 as SNEGSKA (reference sequence). The CDR3 sequence: CSARVTGQSGNTIYF. CDR3 DNA: TGCAGTGCTAGAGTTACCGGTCAATCTGGAAACACCATATATTTT.

In its sample, this clonotype was seen many times. The rearrangement uses TRBV7-2 and TRBJ2-5; TRBD1 matches at 7 bases. This CDR3 is 15 amino acids long. The junction had 7 bases not matched to a gene; V was cut back by 2 bases and J by 4 bases. CDR1 is SGHTA and CDR2 is FQGNSA in the germline V gene. The CDR3: CASSLQVDRAETQYF. The CDR3 DNA is TGTGCCAGCAGCTTACAAGTCGACAGGGCAGAGACCCAGTACTTC.

The table lists this clonotype with many counts. V is TRBV18 and J is TRBJ2-7; D gene unclear. The CDR3 runs 11 residues. Trimming shortened V by 8 bases and J by 3 bases, and 8 bases separated the two germline ends. Germline V CDR1 and CDR2: KGHSH, LQKENI. The CDR3 DNA reads TGTGCCAGCAGCCCCGGCTACGAGCAGTACTTC. As protein: CASSPGYEQYF.

This clonotype was counted at least ten times. The chain has TRBV20-1 and TRBJ2-7, with no clear D. The CDR3 has 13 residues. CDR1 DFQATT and CDR2 SNEGSKA come from the germline V gene (reference sequence). Trimming took 5 bases from V and 8 from J, leaving 19 bases between them. CDR3 sequence (DNA): TGCAGTGCTCCCGGGTCAGCATTTGTGCAGCAGTACTTC. Its translation: CSAPGSAFVQQYF.

The chain carries TRBV20-1 and TRBJ2-7; 10 positions agree with TRBD2. The germline V gene has CDR1 DFQATT and CDR2 SNEGSKA (reference sequence). The CDR3 sequence is 17 residues long. V shed 4 bases, J shed 0 bases, and the junction held 12 bases outside the gene matches. CDR3 residues: CSANLLAGTASSYEQYF. CDR3 DNA: TGCAGTGCTAACTTACTAGCGGGGACTGCGAGCTCCTACGAGCAGTACTTC.

The table lists this clonotype with many counts. The chain combines TRBV6-2 or TRBV6-3 with TRBJ1-1, with D uncertain. Trimming stripped 7 bases from V and 5 bases from J, with 20 bases between. Looked up from germline, CDR1 is MNHEY and CDR2 is SVGEGT. This CDR3 contains 15 residues. The CDR3 DNA is TGTGCCAGCAACCCTTCGAGGGCCCCTAATACTGAAGCTTTCTTT. Protein: CASNPSRAPNTEAFF.

The rearrangement uses TRBV6-5 and TRBJ2-5; possible D gene TRBD2, 6 bases. Germline V gives CDR1 MNHEY, CDR2 SVGAGI. CDR3 length equals 14 residues. V gave up 4 bases and J gave up 4 bases, with 13 bases separating them. CDR3 DNA: TGTGCCAGCAGTTCCCTAATGGGACTAGAGACCCAGTACTTC. This encodes CASSSLMGLETQYF.

The V call is TRBV28, the J call TRBJ2-7; TRBD1 is a possible D gene (6 bases). CDR1 is MDHEN and CDR2 is SYDVKM in the germline V gene. Trimming removed 3 bases at V and 6 bases at J, with 15 bases between. The CDR3 covers 14 residues. The CDR3 spells CASSFSGQGREQYF. The CDR3 bases are TGTGCCAGCAGTTTCTCAGGCCAGGGGCGCGAGCAGTACTTC.

This rearrangement joins TRBV28 to TRBJ1-2, with D unresolved. The CDR3 consists of 11 residues. CDR1 and CDR2 from the germline V gene are MDHEN and SYDVKM. V lost 5 bases, J lost 8 bases, and 9 bases lay in between. CDR3 sequence: CASSGEWGYTF. For the CDR3, the DNA is TGTGCCAGCAGTGGGGAGTGGGGCTACACCTTC.

V usage is TRBV6-5 and J usage is TRBJ2-2; D may be TRBD2 (5 bases). This CDR3 region has 13 residues. Trimming cost V 1 base and J 9 bases, with 9 bases left between them. Looked up from germline, CDR1 is MNHEY and CDR2 is SVGAGI. The CDR3 sequence: CASSYFGRWELFF. The DNA of the CDR3 is TGTGCCAGCAGTTACTTTGGGAGATGGGAGCTGTTTTTT.

This clonotype was detected ten times or more. This chain uses TRBV6-2 or TRBV6-3 with TRBJ2-7, with D unclear. The length of the CDR3 is 13 residues. Germline CDR1 and CDR2: MNHEY and SVGEGT. The ends were cut back, 0 bases at V and 6 bases at J, with 9 bases in the middle. The CDR3 region is CASSYSTSSEQYF. In DNA, the CDR3 is TGTGCCAGCAGTTACTCGACATCCAGCGAGCAGTACTTC.

This clonotype was recorded many times. The genes are TRBV10-3 and TRBJ2-4, with D possibly TRBD2 on 6 matching bases. CDR3 size: 17 residues. CDR1 and CDR2 from the germline V gene are ENHRY and SYGVKD. V was cut by 4 bases and J by 1 base, with 17 bases left in between. Here the CDR3 reads CAISASGQGSAKNIQYF. In DNA form, the CDR3 reads TGTGCCATCAGTGCCAGCGGGCAGGGCTCGGCCAAAAACATTCAGTACTTC.

The chain carries TRBV6-1 and TRBJ1-1, with D possibly TRBD1 on 6 matching bases. This CDR3 is 16 amino acids long. Germline V CDR1 and CDR2: MNHNS, SASEGT. Trimming cost V 3 bases and J 1 base, with 15 bases left between them. In DNA form, the CDR3 reads TGTGCCAGCAGTGATGGGGGGCGCGGGGCGAACACTGAAGCTTTCTTT. It codes for CASSDGGRGANTEAFF.

This clonotype was seen at least ten times. The chain uses TRBV6-1 and TRBJ1-5; possible D gene TRBD1, 5 bases. Germline V gene sequence: CDR1 MNHNS, CDR2 SASEGT. The CDR3 runs to 14 residues. Trimming shortened V by 4 bases and J by 2 bases, and 9 bases separated the two germline ends. The CDR3 spells CASSGGFGNQPQHF. CDR3 coding DNA: TGTGCCAGCAGTGGGGGGTTTGGCAATCAGCCCCAGCATTTT.

This clonotype was counted many times. The chain recombines TRBV20-1 with TRBJ1-5, with a weak D call TRBD1 (5 bases). Germline CDR1 reads DFQATT; CDR2 reads SNEGSKA (reference sequence). The CDR3 totals 15 residues. Trimming removed 6 bases at V and 2 bases at J, with 17 bases between. For the CDR3, the DNA is TGCAGTGCGTCCGGGACGCAAGGAGGCAATCAGCCCCAGCATTTT. Its translation: CSASGTQGGNQPQHF.

This clonotype was observed many times. The chain is built from TRBV27 and TRBJ2-7, with D maybe TRBD1 (6 bases). The V gene's germline CDR1 is MNHEY and CDR2 SMNVEV (reference sequence). V lost 4 bases, J lost 0 bases, and 10 bases lay in between. The CDR3 has 14 residues. CDR3 bases: TGTGCCAGCAGTTCGGGACACAACTCCTACGAGCAGTACTTC. It translates to CASSSGHNSYEQYF.

This clonotype was detected only a few times. The chain is built from TRBV20-1 and TRBJ1-1; tentative D call: TRBD1 (5 bases). CDR1 DFQATT and CDR2 SNEGSKA come from the germline V gene (reference sequence). The CDR3 has 16 amino acids. V lost 0 bases, J lost 3 bases, and 17 bases lay in between. CDR3 sequence reads: CSAREILFRGDTEAFF. The CDR3 nucleotides read TGCAGTGCTAGAGAAATCCTATTTCGGGGGGACACTGAAGCTTTCTTT.

This clonotype was recorded at least ten times. The chain employs TRBV20-1 and TRBJ2-5; TRBD2 is a possible D gene (5 bases). CDR1 and CDR2 (germline): DFQATT, SNEGSKA (reference sequence). The CDR3 has 13 residues. V lost 8 bases and J 2 bases, leaving 15 bases between the germline ends. The CDR3: CSTEGVGQETQYF. CDR3 nucleotides: TGCAGTACCGAGGGAGTCGGGCAAGAGACCCAGTACTTC.

In its sample, this clonotype was seen a few times. The gene calls are TRBV6-1 and TRBJ2-7; 13 bases map to TRBD2. The CDR3 totals 17 residues. CDR1 and CDR2 (germline): MNHNS, SASEGT. Trimming took 5 bases from V and 4 from J; bases not matched to a gene: 11. The CDR3 nucleotides are TGTGCCAGCAGTCAGGGACTAGCGGGACCCTTGCTATACGAGCAGTACTTC. Protein: CASSQGLAGPLLYEQYF.

This clonotype occurred many times. The genes are TRBV11-1 and TRBJ2-7; either TRBD1 or TRBD2 may fit D (5 bases each). This CDR3 region has 14 residues. CDR1 is SGHAT and CDR2 is FQDESV in the germline V gene (reference sequence). Between the trimmed V and J ends, which lost 5 bases and 3 bases, there was a span of 14 bases. The DNA for the CDR3 is TGTGCCAGCAGCCCAGCAGGGACCCACTACGAGCAGTACTTC. It codes for CASSPAGTHYEQYF.

This sequence joins TRBV13 and TRBJ1-2, with TRBD1 identical over 7 bases. Trimming took 4 bases from V and 4 from J; bases not matched to a gene: 9. The germline V gene has CDR1 PRHDT and CDR2 FYEKMQ (reference sequence). The CDR3 length is 15 residues. CDR3 sequence reads: CASSSGTEKFYGYTF. For the CDR3, the DNA is TGTGCCAGCAGCTCCGGGACAGAAAAATTCTATGGCTACACCTTC.

This clonotype was seen many times. The chain joins TRBV3-1 to TRBJ1-1; D remains ambiguous. Deletions cut 1 base from V and 1 base from J, with 19 bases between. The CDR3 has 18 residues. In germline, CDR1 is LGHDT, CDR2 YNNKEL (reference sequence). In DNA form, the CDR3 reads TGTGCCAGCAGCCAAGGCTCCCTCGGTGACACGAAGAACACTGAAGCTTTCTTT. The encoded protein is CASSQGSLGDTKNTEAFF.